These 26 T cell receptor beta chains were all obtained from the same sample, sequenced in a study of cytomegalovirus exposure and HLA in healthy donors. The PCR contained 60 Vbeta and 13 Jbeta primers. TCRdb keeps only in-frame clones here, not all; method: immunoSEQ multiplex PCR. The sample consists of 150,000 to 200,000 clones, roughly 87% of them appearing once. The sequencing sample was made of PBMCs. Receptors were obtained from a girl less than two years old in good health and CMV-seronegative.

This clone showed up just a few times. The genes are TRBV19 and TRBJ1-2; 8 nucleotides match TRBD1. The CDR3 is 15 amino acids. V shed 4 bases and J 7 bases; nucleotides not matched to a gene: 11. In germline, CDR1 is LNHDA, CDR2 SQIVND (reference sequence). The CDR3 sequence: CASSRNGQGDFGYTF. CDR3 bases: TGTGCCAGTAGTAGGAACGGACAGGGAGATTTTGGCTACACCTTC.

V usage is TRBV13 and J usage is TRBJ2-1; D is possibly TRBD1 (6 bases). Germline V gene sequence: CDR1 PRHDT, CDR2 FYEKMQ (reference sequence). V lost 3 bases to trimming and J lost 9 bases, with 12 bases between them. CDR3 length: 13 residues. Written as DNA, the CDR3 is TGTGCCAGCAGCTTTGGGACAACGCGTGAGCAGTTCTTC. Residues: CASSFGTTREQFF.

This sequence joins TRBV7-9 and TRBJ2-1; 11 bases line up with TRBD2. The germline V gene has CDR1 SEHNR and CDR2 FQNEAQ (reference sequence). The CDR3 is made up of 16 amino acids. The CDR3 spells CAGTSGSKSSYNEQFF. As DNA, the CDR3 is TGTGCTGGGACTAGCGGATCGAAAAGCTCCTACAATGAGCAGTTCTTC.

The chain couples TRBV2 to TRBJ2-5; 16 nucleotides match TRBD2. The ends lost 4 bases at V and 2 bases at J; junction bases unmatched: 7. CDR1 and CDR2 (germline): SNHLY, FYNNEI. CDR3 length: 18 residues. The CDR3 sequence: CASSARGLAGGLQETQYF. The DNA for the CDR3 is TGTGCCAGCAGTGCCCGGGGACTAGCGGGAGGGCTACAAGAGACCCAGTACTTC.

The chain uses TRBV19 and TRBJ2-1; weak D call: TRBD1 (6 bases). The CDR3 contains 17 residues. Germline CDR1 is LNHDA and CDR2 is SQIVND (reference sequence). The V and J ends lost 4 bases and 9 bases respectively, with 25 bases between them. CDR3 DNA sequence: TGTGCCAGTAGTACCGAATCCGGGACATGGGGATTCGGTGAGCAGTTCTTC. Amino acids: CASSTESGTWGFGEQFF.

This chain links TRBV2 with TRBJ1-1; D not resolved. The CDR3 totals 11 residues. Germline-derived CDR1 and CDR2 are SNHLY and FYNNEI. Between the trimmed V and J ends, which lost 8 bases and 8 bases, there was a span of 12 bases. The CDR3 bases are TGTGCCAGCTGCCGGGTGAGGGAAGCTTTCTTT. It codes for CASCRVREAFF.

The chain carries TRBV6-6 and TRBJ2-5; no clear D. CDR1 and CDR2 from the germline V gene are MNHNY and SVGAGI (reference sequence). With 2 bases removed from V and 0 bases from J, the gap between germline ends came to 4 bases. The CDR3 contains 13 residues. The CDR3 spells CASSYAYQETQYF. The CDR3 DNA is TGTGCCAGCAGTTACGCGTACCAAGAGACCCAGTACTTC.

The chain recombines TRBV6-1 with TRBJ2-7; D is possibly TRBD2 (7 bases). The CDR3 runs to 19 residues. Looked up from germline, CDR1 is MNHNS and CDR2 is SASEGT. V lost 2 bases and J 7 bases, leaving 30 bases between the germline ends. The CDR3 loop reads CASSESPPTFRGREEEQYF. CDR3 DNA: TGTGCCAGCAGTGAATCCCCCCCAACCTTTAGGGGGAGGGAGGAAGAGCAGTACTTC.

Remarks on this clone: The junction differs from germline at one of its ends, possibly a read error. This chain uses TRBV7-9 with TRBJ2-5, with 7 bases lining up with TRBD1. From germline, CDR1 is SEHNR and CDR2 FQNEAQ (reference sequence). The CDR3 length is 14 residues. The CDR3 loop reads CSSSLDREKETQYF. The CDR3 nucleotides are TGTTCCAGCAGCTTAGACAGGGAGAAAGAGACCCAGTACTTC.

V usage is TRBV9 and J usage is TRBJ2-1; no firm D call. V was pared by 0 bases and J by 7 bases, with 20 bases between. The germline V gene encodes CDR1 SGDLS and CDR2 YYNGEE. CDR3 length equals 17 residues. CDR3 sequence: CASSVVQGPLGVNEQFF. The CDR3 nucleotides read TGTGCCAGCAGCGTAGTTCAAGGCCCGCTAGGTGTGAATGAGCAGTTCTTC.

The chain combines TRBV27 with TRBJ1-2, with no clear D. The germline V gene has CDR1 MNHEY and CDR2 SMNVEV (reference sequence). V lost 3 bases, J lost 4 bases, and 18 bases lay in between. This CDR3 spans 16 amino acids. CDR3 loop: CASSFQAHGGSYGYTF. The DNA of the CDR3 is TGTGCCAGCAGTTTCCAGGCCCATGGAGGGAGCTATGGCTACACCTTC.

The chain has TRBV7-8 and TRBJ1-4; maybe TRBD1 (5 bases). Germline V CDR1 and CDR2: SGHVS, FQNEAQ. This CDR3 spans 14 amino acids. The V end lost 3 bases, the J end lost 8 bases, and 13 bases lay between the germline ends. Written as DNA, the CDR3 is TGTGCCAGCAGCTTCCTAGGTGACAGAGAAAAACTGTTTTTT. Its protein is CASSFLGDREKLFF.

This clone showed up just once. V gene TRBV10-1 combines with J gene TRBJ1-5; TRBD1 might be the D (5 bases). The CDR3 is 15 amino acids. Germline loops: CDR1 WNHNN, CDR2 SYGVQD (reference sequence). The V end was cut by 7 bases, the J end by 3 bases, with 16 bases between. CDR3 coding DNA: TGCGCCAGCAATACGGTTCGACAGAACAATCAGCCCCAGCATTTT. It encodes CASNTVRQNNQPQHF.

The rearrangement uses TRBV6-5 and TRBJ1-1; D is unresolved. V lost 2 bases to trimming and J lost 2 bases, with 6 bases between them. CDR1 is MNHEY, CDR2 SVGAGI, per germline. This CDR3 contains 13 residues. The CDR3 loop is CASSYALNTEAFF. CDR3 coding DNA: TGTGCCAGCAGTTACGCCCTAAACACTGAAGCTTTCTTT.

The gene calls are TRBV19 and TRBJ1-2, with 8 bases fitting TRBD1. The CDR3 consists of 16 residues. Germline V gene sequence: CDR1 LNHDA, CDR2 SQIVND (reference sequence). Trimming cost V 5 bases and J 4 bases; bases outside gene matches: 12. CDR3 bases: TGTGCCAGTAGTGTATCCTCAGGGGGCTACGCCTATGGCTACACCTTC. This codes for CASSVSSGGYAYGYTF.

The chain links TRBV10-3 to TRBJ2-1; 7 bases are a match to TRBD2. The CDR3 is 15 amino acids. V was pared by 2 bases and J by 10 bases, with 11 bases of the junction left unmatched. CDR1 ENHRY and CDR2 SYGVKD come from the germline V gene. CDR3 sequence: CAISEVGLPAREQFF. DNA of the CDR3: TGTGCCATCAGTGAGGTGGGACTACCGGCTAGAGAGCAGTTCTTC.

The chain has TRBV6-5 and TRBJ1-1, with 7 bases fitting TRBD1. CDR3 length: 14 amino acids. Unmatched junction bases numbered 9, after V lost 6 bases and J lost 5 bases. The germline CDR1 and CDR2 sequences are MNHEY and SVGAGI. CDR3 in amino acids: CASREDRVETEAFF. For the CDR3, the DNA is TGTGCCAGCAGAGAAGACAGGGTCGAGACTGAAGCTTTCTTT.

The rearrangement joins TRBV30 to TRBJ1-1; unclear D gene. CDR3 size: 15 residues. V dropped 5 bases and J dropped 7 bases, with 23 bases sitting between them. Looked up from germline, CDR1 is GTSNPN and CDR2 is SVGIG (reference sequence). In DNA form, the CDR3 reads TGTGCCTGGGGCGGGAATGCCATCGTGGGGATTGAAGCTTTCTTT. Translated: CAWGGNAIVGIEAFF. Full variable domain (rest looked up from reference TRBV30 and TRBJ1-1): SQTIHQWPATLVQPVGSPLSLECTVEGTSNPNLYWYRQAAGRGLQLLFYSVGIGQISSEVPQNLSASRPQDRQFILSSKKLLLSDSGFYLCAWGGNAIVGIEAFFGQGTRLTVV.

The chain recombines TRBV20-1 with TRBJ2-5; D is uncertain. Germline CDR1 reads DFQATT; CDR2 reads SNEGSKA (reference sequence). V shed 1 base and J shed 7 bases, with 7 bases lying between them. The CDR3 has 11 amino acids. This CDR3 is CSARVRGTQYF. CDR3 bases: TGCAGTGCTAGAGTCCGAGGGACCCAGTACTTC.

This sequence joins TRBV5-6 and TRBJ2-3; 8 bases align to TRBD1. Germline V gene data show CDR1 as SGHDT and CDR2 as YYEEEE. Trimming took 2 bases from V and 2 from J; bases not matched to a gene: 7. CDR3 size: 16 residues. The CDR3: CASSFTGQAPTDTQYF. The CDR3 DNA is TGTGCCAGCAGCTTCACGGGACAGGCACCCACAGATACGCAGTATTTT.

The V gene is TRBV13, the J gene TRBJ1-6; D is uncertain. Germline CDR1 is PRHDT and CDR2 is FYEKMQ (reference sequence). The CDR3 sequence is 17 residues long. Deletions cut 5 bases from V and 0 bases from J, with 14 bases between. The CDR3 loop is CASSPPARSSYNSPLHF. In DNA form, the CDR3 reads TGTGCCAGCAGCCCTCCGGCACGGAGCTCCTATAATTCACCCCTCCACTTT.

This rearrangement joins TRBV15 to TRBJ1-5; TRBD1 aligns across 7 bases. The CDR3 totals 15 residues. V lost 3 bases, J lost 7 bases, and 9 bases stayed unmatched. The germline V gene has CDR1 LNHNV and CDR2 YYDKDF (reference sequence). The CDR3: CATSRVQGRRQPQHF. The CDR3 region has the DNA TGTGCCACCAGCAGGGTACAGGGGCGGCGGCAGCCCCAGCATTTT.

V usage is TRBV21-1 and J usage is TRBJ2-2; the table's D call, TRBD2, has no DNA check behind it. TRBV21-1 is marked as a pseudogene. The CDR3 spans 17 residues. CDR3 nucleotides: TGTGCCAGCGGACTAACTAGCGGGAGGTCGCACACCGGGGAGCTGTTTTTT. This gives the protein CASGLTSGRSHTGELFF.

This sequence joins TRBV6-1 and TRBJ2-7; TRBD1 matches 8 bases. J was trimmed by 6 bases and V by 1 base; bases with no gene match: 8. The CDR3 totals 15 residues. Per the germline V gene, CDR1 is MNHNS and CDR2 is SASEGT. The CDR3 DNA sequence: TGTGCCAGCAGTGAAGTAGCAACAGGGGGTTCCGAGCAGTACTTC. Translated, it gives CASSEVATGGSEQYF.

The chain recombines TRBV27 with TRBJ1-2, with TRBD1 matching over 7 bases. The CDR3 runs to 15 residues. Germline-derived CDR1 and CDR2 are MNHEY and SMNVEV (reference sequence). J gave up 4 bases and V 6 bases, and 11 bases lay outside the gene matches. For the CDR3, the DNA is TGTGCCAGCAGCAAAATACAGGGGACTGTCTATGGCTACACCTTC. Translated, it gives CASSKIQGTVYGYTF.

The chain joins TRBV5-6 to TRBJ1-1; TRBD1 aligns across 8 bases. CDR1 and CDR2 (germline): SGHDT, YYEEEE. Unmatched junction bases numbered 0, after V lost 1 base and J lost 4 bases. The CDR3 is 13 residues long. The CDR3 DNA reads TGTGCCAGCAGCTTGACAGGGGGCACTGAAGCTTTCTTT. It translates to CASSLTGGTEAFF.